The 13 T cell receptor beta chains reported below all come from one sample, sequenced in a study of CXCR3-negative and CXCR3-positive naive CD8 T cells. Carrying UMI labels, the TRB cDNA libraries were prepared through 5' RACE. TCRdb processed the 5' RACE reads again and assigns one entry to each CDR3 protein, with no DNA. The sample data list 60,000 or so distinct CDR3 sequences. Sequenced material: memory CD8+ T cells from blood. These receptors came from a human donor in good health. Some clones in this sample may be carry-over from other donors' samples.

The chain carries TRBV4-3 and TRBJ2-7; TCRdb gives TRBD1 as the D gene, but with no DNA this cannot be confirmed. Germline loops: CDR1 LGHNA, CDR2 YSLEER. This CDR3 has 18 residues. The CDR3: CASSQDLVLSGQGREQYF.

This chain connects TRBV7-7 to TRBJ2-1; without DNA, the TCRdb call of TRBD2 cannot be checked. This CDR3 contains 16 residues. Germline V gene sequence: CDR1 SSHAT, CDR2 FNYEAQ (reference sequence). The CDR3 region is CASSLEPAGRFNEQFF.

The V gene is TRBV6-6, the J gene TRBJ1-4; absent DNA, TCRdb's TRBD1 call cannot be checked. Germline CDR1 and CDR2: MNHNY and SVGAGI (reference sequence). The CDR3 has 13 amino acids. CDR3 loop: CASRAGGYEKLFF.

The CDR3 sequence is CASSYSWQRGTEAFF. The chain joins TRBV6-2 or TRBV6-3 to TRBJ1-1; the D call from TCRdb, TRBD1, cannot be confirmed without DNA. Germline CDR1 reads MNHEY; CDR2 reads SVGEGT. CDR3 length: 15 amino acids.

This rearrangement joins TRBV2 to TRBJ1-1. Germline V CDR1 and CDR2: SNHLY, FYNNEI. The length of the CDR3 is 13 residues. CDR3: CASSANMNTEAFF.

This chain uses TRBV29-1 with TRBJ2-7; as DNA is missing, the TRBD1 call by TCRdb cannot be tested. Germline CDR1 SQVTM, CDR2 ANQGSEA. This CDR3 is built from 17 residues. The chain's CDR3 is CSVEGFVGGPSLYEQYF.

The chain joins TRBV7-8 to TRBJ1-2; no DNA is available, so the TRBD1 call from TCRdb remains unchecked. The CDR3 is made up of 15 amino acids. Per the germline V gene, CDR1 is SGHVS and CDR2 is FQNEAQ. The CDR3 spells CASSPRAGGPYGYTF. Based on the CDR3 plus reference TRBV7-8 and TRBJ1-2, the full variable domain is GAGVSQSPRYKVAKRGQDVALRCDPISGHVSLFWYQQALGQGPEFLTYFQNEAQLDKSGLPSDRFFAERPEGSVSTLKIQRTQQEDSAVYLCASSPRAGGPYGYTFGSGTRLTVV.

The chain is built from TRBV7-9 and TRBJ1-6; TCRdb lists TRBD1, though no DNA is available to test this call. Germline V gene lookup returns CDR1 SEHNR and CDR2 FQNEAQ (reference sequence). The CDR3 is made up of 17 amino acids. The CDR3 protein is CASSSDSYRVNNSPLHF.

CDR3 amino acids: CASSSEGAGTQYF. V and J are TRBV7-2 and TRBJ2-5; the TRBD1 assignment by TCRdb is unverifiable without DNA. The CDR3 length is 13 residues. CDR1 and CDR2 (germline): SGHTA, FQGNSA.

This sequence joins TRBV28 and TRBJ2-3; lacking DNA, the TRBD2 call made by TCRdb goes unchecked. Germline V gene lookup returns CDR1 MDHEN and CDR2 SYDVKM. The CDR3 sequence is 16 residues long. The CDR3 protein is CAILARLAGATDTQYF.

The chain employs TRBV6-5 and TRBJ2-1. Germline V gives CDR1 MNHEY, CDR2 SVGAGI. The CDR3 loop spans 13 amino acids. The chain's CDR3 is CASSYSYGIEQFF.

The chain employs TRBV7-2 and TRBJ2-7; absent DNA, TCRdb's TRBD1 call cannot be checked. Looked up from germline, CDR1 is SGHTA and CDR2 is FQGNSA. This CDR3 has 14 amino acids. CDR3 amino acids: CASSLGTGLSEQYF.

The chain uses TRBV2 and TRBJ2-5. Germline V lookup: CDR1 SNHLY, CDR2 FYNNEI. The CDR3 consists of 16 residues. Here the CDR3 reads CASSEGSASGRETQYF.